The 21 T cell receptor beta chains given below trace back to one sample, sequenced in a study of patients and donors after allogeneic stem cell transplantation (dated by TCRdb to the early 2020s). The library relied on RT-PCR. The sequencer listed for this sample is NextSeq 550. TCRdb cleaned the public reads at Q25 with fastp, built clones with MiXCR and kept in-frame beta chains. Rows with a matching CDR3 protein are joined into one entry that keeps the most common DNA and genes. The sample records 160,000 or so distinct CDR3 sequences, roughly 24% of which are singletons. The ten largest clones take up roughly a quarter of the sample. The sample comprised blood, either unsorted or a sorted T cell fraction (not recorded which). These receptors came from a human donor who was either an allogeneic HSCT recipient or a stem cell or donor lymphocyte infusion donor (not recorded which). It is not recorded whose cells these are; they may come from a transplant donor.

This clonotype was recorded a few times. This chain uses TRBV5-6 with TRBJ2-5; D tentatively reads TRBD1 or TRBD2 (5 bases each). Germline V gives CDR1 SGHDT, CDR2 YYEEEE. Trimming removed 4 bases at V and 0 bases at J, with 7 bases between. This CDR3 spans 13 amino acids. The CDR3 nucleotides read TGTGCCAGCAGCGGGGGACACCAAGAGACCCAGTACTTC. Protein sequence: CASSGGHQETQYF. The full variable domain, rest sourced from reference TRBV5-6 and TRBJ2-5, is DAGVTQSPTHLIKTRGQQVTLRCSPKSGHDTVSWYQQALGQGPQFIFQYYEEEERQRGNFPDRFSGHQFPNYSSELNVNALLLGDSALYLCASSGGHQETQYFGPGTRLLVL.

The gene calls are TRBV28 and TRBJ2-3; D call uncertain. Germline lookup yields CDR1 MDHEN and CDR2 SYDVKM. There are 13 residues in the CDR3. V lost 3 bases to trimming and J lost 8 bases, with 12 bases between them. As DNA, the CDR3 is TGTGCCAGCAGTTTCGCGGCGGAAGGTACGCAGTATTTT. This translates into CASSFAAEGTQYF.

This clonotype turned up a few times. CDR3 coding DNA: TGCAGCGTTGCCCGGCTAGCGGGAGGCACCGGGGAGCTGTTTTTT. Protein: CSVARLAGGTGELFF. The chain recombines TRBV29-1 with TRBJ2-2; the match to TRBD2 covers 11 bases. Trimming at V came to 4 bases and at J to 4 bases, leaving 5 bases not matched to a gene. The CDR3 has 15 residues. The germline V gene encodes CDR1 SQVTM and CDR2 ANQGSEA.

This clonotype came up a few times. The rearrangement links TRBV15 to TRBJ2-3; no firm D call. Trimming took 6 bases from V and 2 from J, leaving 18 bases between them. The length of the CDR3 is 16 residues. The germline gives CDR1 LNHNV, CDR2 YYDKDF (reference sequence). This CDR3 reads CATSSFTRVPTDTQYF. In nucleotides, the CDR3 is TGTGCCACCAGTTCGTTTACAAGGGTCCCCACAGATACGCAGTATTTT.

This clonotype was observed a few times. The chain combines TRBV6-2 or TRBV6-3 with TRBJ2-5; D is possibly TRBD1 or TRBD2 (5 bases each). The CDR3 runs to 14 residues. V was shortened by 2 bases and J by 1 base, with 8 bases between the two germline ends. Germline V gene lookup returns CDR1 MNHEY and CDR2 SVGEGT. The CDR3 nucleotides read TGTGCCAGCAGTTACGAGGGGATCCAAGAGACCCAGTACTTC. It translates to CASSYEGIQETQYF.

This clonotype showed up just a few times. This chain joins TRBV11-3 and TRBJ2-1; unclear D gene. The germline gives CDR1 SGHNT, CDR2 YENEEA. V dropped 1 base and J dropped 4 bases, with 11 bases sitting between them. The CDR3 has 15 amino acids. This chain's CDR3 is CASSLGQQVYNEQFF. CDR3 coding DNA: TGTGCCAGCAGCTTAGGGCAGCAGGTTTACAATGAGCAGTTCTTC.

The chain couples TRBV12-3 or TRBV12-4 to TRBJ1-2; D possibly corresponds to TRBD1 (5 bases). The CDR3 length is 13 residues. V was clipped by 4 bases and J by 4 bases, with 10 bases between them. The CDR3 DNA is TGTGCCAGCAGTTCCCCGGGGGTCTATGGCTACACCTTC. Translation gives CASSSPGVYGYTF.

This sequence joins TRBV7-2 and TRBJ2-3, with D unclear. CDR3 length: 13 amino acids. Germline lookup yields CDR1 SGHTA and CDR2 FQGNSA. The V and J ends lost 1 base and 8 bases respectively, with 10 bases between them. The CDR3 loop reads CASSLVGKGTQYF. The CDR3 coding sequence is TGTGCCAGCAGCTTAGTTGGGAAGGGTACGCAGTATTTT.

This clonotype appeared a few times. The genes are TRBV5-6 and TRBJ2-3; D is uncertain. The V gene's germline CDR1 is SGHDT and CDR2 YYEEEE. CDR3 length: 17 amino acids. The germline V and J ends were trimmed by 0 bases and 1 base, with 15 bases remaining between them. CDR3 nucleotides: TGTGCCAGCAGCTTGGTGGGGAACTCGTGGGGCACAGATACGCAGTATTTT. It specifies CASSLVGNSWGTDTQYF.

The gene calls are TRBV7-2 and TRBJ2-2; a weak D match, TRBD1 (5 bases). The V end lost 5 bases, the J end lost 0 bases, and 7 bases lay between the germline ends. This CDR3 comprises 14 residues. CDR1 is SGHTA, CDR2 FQGNSA, per germline. The CDR3 coding sequence is TGTGCCAGCAGCCCACAGGCGAACACCGGGGAGCTGTTTTTT. Protein: CASSPQANTGELFF.

This chain links TRBV18 with TRBJ2-7, with 10 bases fitting TRBD1. In germline, CDR1 is KGHSH, CDR2 LQKENI. The V gene end was trimmed by 4 bases and the J gene end by 4 bases; junction bases not matched to a gene: 4. The CDR3 sequence is 14 residues long. The CDR3 coding sequence is TGTGCCAGCTCACAGGGACAGGGGAATTACGAGCAGTACTTC. Residues: CASSQGQGNYEQYF.

The chain carries TRBV20-1 and TRBJ1-1; weak D call: TRBD1 (5 bases). The V gene lost 6 bases and the J gene lost 3 bases, with 26 bases spanning the gap. In germline, CDR1 is DFQATT, CDR2 SNEGSKA (reference sequence). The CDR3 loop spans 17 amino acids. The DNA of the CDR3 is TGCAGTGCCCACCTCCTTCCGGGGGTAGGAGGGGACACTGAAGCTTTCTTT. Translation gives CSAHLLPGVGGDTEAFF.

This clonotype was observed many times. A junction boundary mismatches the germline segment, possibly from a read error. CDR3 DNA sequence: TGTGCTAGCAGCTTAGGGCAGGGGCCACCGCATTTT. This translates into CASSLGQGPPHF. This chain joins TRBV7-7 and TRBJ1-5; perhaps TRBD1 as D (6 bases). The CDR3 has 12 amino acids. Germline V gene sequence: CDR1 SSHAT, CDR2 FNYEAQ (reference sequence).

V gene TRBV24-1 combines with J gene TRBJ2-1; TRBD2 might be the D (6 bases). Germline V gene lookup returns CDR1 KGHDR and CDR2 SFDVKD. The CDR3 has 17 residues. V gave up 7 bases and J gave up 8 bases, with 26 bases separating them. CDR3 sequence (DNA): TGTGCCACCAGCTCCGGTCCACACACCACGGGAGCCTATGAGCAGTTCTTC. This sequence encodes CATSSGPHTTGAYEQFF.

J is TRBJ1-5 and V is TRBV29-1; 8 nucleotides agree with TRBD1. Trimming took 6 bases from V and 8 from J; bases not matched to a gene: 6. Germline V CDR1 and CDR2: SQVTM, ANQGSEA. This CDR3 has 12 amino acids. CDR3 bases: TGCAGCGTACGAACAGGGGGTGAGCCCCAGCATTTT. Translated: CSVRTGGEPQHF.

There are a few counts of this clonotype. The chain recombines TRBV29-1 with TRBJ1-1; 8 bases map to TRBD1. CDR3 length: 15 amino acids. The germline V gene encodes CDR1 SQVTM and CDR2 ANQGSEA. Losses at the gene ends were 6 bases for V and 0 bases for J; bases not matched to a gene: 9. CDR3 DNA sequence: TGCAGCGTCGACAGGGGCCTAGGGATGAACACTGAAGCTTTCTTT. As protein: CSVDRGLGMNTEAFF. The full variable domain, its missing parts supplied by reference TRBV29-1 and TRBJ1-1, is SAVISQKPSRDICQRGTSLTIQCQVDSQVTMMFWYRQQPGQSLTLIATANQGSEATYESGFVIDKFPISRPNLTFSTLTVSNMSPEDSSIYLCSVDRGLGMNTEAFFGQGTRLTVV.

The CDR3 DNA reads as TGTGCCAGCAGCTTAGTCGAAGTAGAGGCCAACGTCCTGACTTTC. This codes for CASSLVEVEANVLTF. The rearrangement uses TRBV7-9 and TRBJ2-6; D is uncertain. Germline lookup yields CDR1 SEHNR and CDR2 FQNEAQ (reference sequence). V was pared by 1 base and J by 6 bases, with 10 bases between. There are 15 residues in the CDR3.

The rearrangement links TRBV12-3 or TRBV12-4 to TRBJ2-5; no definite D call. The CDR3 runs 15 residues. V lost 4 bases to trimming and J lost 1 base, with 13 bases between them. The CDR3 DNA sequence: TGTGCCAGCAGTTCCCCCCGTGGCTTCCAAGAGACCCAGTACTTC. As protein: CASSSPRGFQETQYF.

The CDR3 DNA follows: TGTGCCAGCAGTGAATACAGGACCCAAAACATTCAGTACTTC. Its translation is CASSEYRTQNIQYF. The chain is built from TRBV25-1 and TRBJ2-4, with D hard to call. The CDR3 is 14 residues long. V was trimmed by 0 bases and J by 5 bases, leaving 8 bases between them. Germline V gene sequence: CDR1 MGHDK, CDR2 SYGVNS.

Only a few counts were recorded for this clonotype. V usage is TRBV6-5 and J usage is TRBJ2-1; 8 positions agree with TRBD2. CDR3 size: 15 residues. CDR1 and CDR2 (germline): MNHEY, SVGAGI. V lost 6 bases, J lost 1 base, and 5 bases stayed unmatched. CDR3 DNA: TGTGCCAGCAGCCGGGTAGCGGGATCCTACAATGAGCAGTTCTTC. It yields the protein CASSRVAGSYNEQFF.

J is TRBJ1-3 and V is TRBV2; D gene unclear. Trimming took off 7 bases at V and 8 bases at J, with 27 bases between the two ends. The CDR3 covers 17 residues. The germline gives CDR1 SNHLY, CDR2 FYNNEI. The chain's CDR3 is CASTTAIYERSGHTIYF. DNA for the CDR3: TGTGCCAGCACCACGGCCATTTATGAGCGTTCCGGGCACACCATATATTTT.